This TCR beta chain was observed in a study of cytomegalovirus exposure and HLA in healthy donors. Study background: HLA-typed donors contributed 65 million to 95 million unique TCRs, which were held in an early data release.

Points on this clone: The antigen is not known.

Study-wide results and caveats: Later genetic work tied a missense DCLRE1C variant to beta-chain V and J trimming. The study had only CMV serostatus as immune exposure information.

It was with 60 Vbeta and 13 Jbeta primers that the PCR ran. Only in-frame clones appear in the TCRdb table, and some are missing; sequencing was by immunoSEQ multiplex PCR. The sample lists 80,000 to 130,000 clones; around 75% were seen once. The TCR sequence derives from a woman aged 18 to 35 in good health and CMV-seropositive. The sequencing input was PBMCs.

CDR3 sequence: CASSLALLNEKLFF. The CDR3 DNA reads as TGCGCCAGCAGCTTGGCCCTTCTAAATGAAAAACTGTTTTTT. The V and J genes are TRBV5-1 and TRBJ1-4, with no clear D. CDR1 SGHRS and CDR2 YFSETQ come from the germline V gene. The CDR3 runs to 14 residues. V was pared by 0 bases and J by 5 bases, with 8 bases between.